These 9 T cell receptor beta chains were sequenced from one sample in a study of T cell repertoires in cytomegalovirus infection. TCRdb used MiXCR to reprocess the reads, holding one entry per CDR3 protein. The sample yields approximately 250,000 distinct CDR3 sequences, approximately 13% seen once. The specimen sequenced was PBMCs. The receptors originated from a human donor in good health (CMV status not recorded). Some clones in this sample may be carry-over from other donors' samples.

This clonotype was seen repeatedly, ten times or more. This chain links TRBV7-6 with TRBJ2-1; TRBD2 matches at 8 bases. Germline trimming cut 5 bases from V and 4 bases from J; bases unmatched to any gene: 10. The CDR3 spans 16 residues. CDR1 is SGHVS and CDR2 is FNYEAQ in the germline V gene. The CDR3, as DNA: TGTGCCAGCAGCCCCTCGGCGGGGGGCCAATACAATGAGCAGTTCTTC. This translates into CASSPSAGGQYNEQFF.

This clonotype was observed many times. The chain is built from TRBV7-2 and TRBJ1-1; no reliable D call. V was pared by 1 base and J by 0 bases, with 9 bases between. This CDR3 is 15 amino acids long. CDR1 and CDR2 from the germline V gene are SGHTA and FQGNSA. The CDR3: CASSLDAGMNTEAFF. The CDR3 coding sequence is TGTGCCAGCAGCTTAGATGCGGGGATGAACACTGAAGCTTTCTTT.

At least ten counts were recorded for this clonotype. The CDR3 spells CASSDIGTGRAQYF. The DNA of the CDR3 is TGTGCCAGCAGTGATATAGGGACAGGCAGGGCCCAGTACTTC. This chain uses TRBV25-1 with TRBJ2-5; 8 bases match TRBD1. The CDR3 extends over 14 amino acids. Unmatched junction bases numbered 9, after V lost 3 bases and J lost 9 bases. Looked up from germline, CDR1 is MGHDK and CDR2 is SYGVNS.

This clonotype was observed a few times. CDR3 DNA: TGTGCCAGCAGTCTGCTAGGCGGCACCATATATTTT. Its protein is CASSLLGGTIYF. V usage is TRBV28 and J usage is TRBJ1-3; no clear D gene. Trimming cost V 5 bases and J 9 bases, with 11 bases left between them. The CDR3 contains 12 residues. Germline CDR1 and CDR2: MDHEN and SYDVKM.

This clonotype was counted many times. The chain uses TRBV7-2 and TRBJ2-1; D unresolved. The CDR3 has 15 residues. The ends were cut back, 0 bases at V and 2 bases at J, with 8 bases in the middle. In germline, CDR1 is SGHTA, CDR2 FQGNSA. CDR3 sequence reads: CASSLAQNTYNEQFF. CDR3 DNA: TGTGCCAGCAGCTTAGCCCAGAATACCTACAATGAGCAGTTCTTC.

This clonotype was recorded at least ten times. The V and J genes are TRBV28 and TRBJ1-5; 8 positions agree with TRBD1. V was pared by 5 bases and J by 5 bases, with 2 bases of the junction left unmatched. This CDR3 spans 13 amino acids. Germline V CDR1 and CDR2: MDHEN, SYDVKM. Here the CDR3 DNA reads TGTGCCAGCAGTCCGACAGGGGATCAGCCCCAGCATTTT. It is translated as CASSPTGDQPQHF. The full variable domain, in which reference TRBV28 and TRBJ1-5 provide the parts outside the CDR3, is DVKVTQSSRYLVKRTGEKVFLECVQDMDHENMFWYRQDPGLGLRLIYFSYDVKMKEKGDIPEGYSVSREKKERFSLILESASTNQTSMYLCASSPTGDQPQHFGDGTRLSIL.

The CDR3 sequence is CATSTLSARNTEAFF. The CDR3 DNA reads as TGTGCCACCAGCACACTAAGTGCAAGGAACACTGAAGCTTTCTTT. The chain uses TRBV15 and TRBJ1-1; no definite D call. V dropped 4 bases and J dropped 1 base, with 13 bases sitting between them. The CDR3 spans 15 residues. Germline loops: CDR1 LNHNV, CDR2 YYDKDF (reference sequence). Combining the CDR3 with reference TRBV15 and TRBJ1-1 gives the whole variable domain DAMVIQNPRYQVTQFGKPVTLSCSQTLNHNVMYWYQQKSSQAPKLLFHYYDKDFNNEADTPDNFQSRRPNTSFCFLDIRSPGLGDTAMYLCATSTLSARNTEAFFGQGTRLTVV.

This clonotype was detected ten times or more. This rearrangement joins TRBV7-2 to TRBJ2-2; perhaps TRBD1 as D (5 bases). This CDR3 spans 15 amino acids. Germline CDR1 reads SGHTA; CDR2 reads FQGNSA. Trimming left V 3 bases short and J 0 bases short, with 8 bases between. This chain's CDR3 is CASSFTGANTGELFF. The CDR3 DNA reads TGTGCCAGCAGCTTCACAGGTGCGAACACCGGGGAGCTGTTTTTT.

This clonotype turned up a few times. This chain connects TRBV6-1 to TRBJ2-7; D ambiguous. In germline, CDR1 is MNHNS, CDR2 SASEGT. The V and J ends lost 6 bases and 4 bases respectively, with 7 bases between them. The CDR3 consists of 11 residues. The CDR3 DNA sequence: TGTGCCAGCAGACAGACGTACGAGCAGTACTTC. This gives the protein CASRQTYEQYF.